What follows are 21 T cell receptor beta chains derived from one specimen sequenced in a study of T cells after yellow fever vaccination. TCRdb reprocessed the 5' RACE reads via MiXCR and lists one record per CDR3 protein. The sample lists 250,000 to 400,000 distinct CDR3 sequences; over 3.5% were seen once. The source material was PBMCs, sampled 15 days after the yellow fever booster vaccination. All receptors come from a young man who received the YFV17D yellow fever vaccine.

This clonotype came up many times. The chain carries TRBV4-2 and TRBJ2-1; 7 bases are shared with TRBD1. Germline loops: CDR1 LGHNA, CDR2 YNFKEQ. CDR3 length equals 14 residues. The V segment lost 3 bases and the J segment 8 bases; nucleotides outside the gene matches: 7. CDR3 in DNA: TGTGCCAGCAGCCAGAGGACAGGAGGAGATGAGCAGTTCTTC. Its protein product is CASSQRTGGDEQFF.

This sequence joins TRBV12-3 or TRBV12-4 and TRBJ1-1, with TRBD1 matching over 7 bases. V shed 6 bases and J 8 bases; nucleotides not matched to a gene: 6. The CDR3 is 12 amino acids. The CDR3 DNA follows: TGTGCCAGCAGCGCCGGGACAGTCGAAGCTTTCTTT. Translating it yields CASSAGTVEAFF.

The chain links TRBV5-4 to TRBJ2-7; possible D gene TRBD1, 7 bases. There are 16 residues in the CDR3. The germline gives CDR1 SGHNT, CDR2 YYREEE (reference sequence). Trimming took 4 bases from V and 5 from J, leaving 22 bases between them. CDR3 residues: CASSVDRVFRGDEQYF. As DNA, the CDR3 is TGTGCCAGCAGCGTCGACAGGGTTTTCCGCGGGGACGAGCAGTACTTC.

This clonotype was found a few times. The chain couples TRBV6-5 to TRBJ2-1; D is unclear. Trimming cost V 2 bases and J 3 bases, with 11 bases left between them. CDR1 MNHEY and CDR2 SVGAGI come from the germline V gene. CDR3 length equals 15 residues. CDR3 amino acids: CASSYSPRSYNEQFF. As DNA, the CDR3 is TGTGCCAGCAGTTACAGTCCTAGAAGCTACAATGAGCAGTTCTTC.

This clonotype was recorded many times. V is TRBV12-3 or TRBV12-4 and J is TRBJ2-3; 8 bases are shared with TRBD2. With V trimmed by 8 bases and J by 3 bases, 7 bases remained unmatched. The CDR3 is 14 residues long. The CDR3 loop reads CASALGGGTDTQYF. The CDR3 DNA reads TGTGCCAGCGCTCTCGGGGGGGGGACAGATACGCAGTATTTT.

This clonotype was seen repeatedly, ten times or more. The chain recombines TRBV29-1 with TRBJ1-5; D gene uncertain. The germline CDR1 and CDR2 sequences are SQVTM and ANQGSEA. This CDR3 has 14 residues. V shed 1 base and J shed 1 base, with 8 bases lying between them. CDR3 bases: TGCAGCGTTGAAGTTGCAGGAAGCAATCAGCCCCAGCATTTT. Residues: CSVEVAGSNQPQHF.

Points on this clonotype: A much larger clone lies one base from this, so it may be a read error. The rearrangement joins TRBV30 to TRBJ1-5; the D gene is possibly TRBD1 (6 bases). The V end lost 1 base, the J end lost 2 bases, and 6 bases lay between the germline ends. Germline V lookup: CDR1 GTSNPN, CDR2 SVGIG (reference sequence). There are 13 residues in the CDR3. This chain's CDR3 is CAWSGQGNQPQHF. For the CDR3, the DNA is TGTGCCTGGAGTGGACAGGGCAATCAGCCCCAGCATTTT.

This clonotype was counted between two and nine times. The chain recombines TRBV6-5 with TRBJ2-3; D may be TRBD1 (6 bases). Germline CDR1 reads MNHEY; CDR2 reads SVGAGI. The CDR3 contains 16 residues. The V and J ends lost 5 bases and 3 bases respectively, with 18 bases between them. The CDR3 DNA is TGTGCCAGCAGTGCCGCTTATTGGACAGCGACAGATACGCAGTATTTT. Translating it yields CASSAAYWTATDTQYF.

In its sample, this clonotype was seen a few times. The V gene is TRBV28, the J gene TRBJ2-5; 10 positions match TRBD2. Germline trimming cut 5 bases from V and 1 base from J; bases unmatched to any gene: 4. The germline V gene has CDR1 MDHEN and CDR2 SYDVKM. CDR3 length: 15 residues. The CDR3 nucleotides are TGTGCCAGCAGTCTGAGACTAGCGGGCCAAGAGACCCAGTACTTC. It encodes CASSLRLAGQETQYF.

This clonotype occurred many times. The V gene is TRBV3-1, the J gene TRBJ2-2; no definite D call. This CDR3 is built from 16 residues. V lost 1 base and J lost 2, with 11 bases in between. Germline CDR1 is LGHDT and CDR2 is YNNKEL (reference sequence). The CDR3 is CASSQVVSTNTGELFF. The CDR3 DNA sequence: TGTGCCAGCAGCCAAGTCGTCAGTACAAACACCGGGGAGCTGTTTTTT.

This clonotype was counted between two and nine times. The chain combines TRBV3-1 with TRBJ2-2, with D perhaps TRBD1 or TRBD2 (5 bases each). Germline assignment: CDR1 LGHDT and CDR2 YNNKEL (reference sequence). Trimming shortened V by 0 bases and J by 2 bases, and 10 bases separated the two germline ends. This CDR3 has 16 residues. The CDR3 region has the DNA TGTGCCAGCAGCCAAGAATTTGGGACCAACACCGGGGAGCTGTTTTTT. It is translated as CASSQEFGTNTGELFF.

This clonotype has a count of ten or more. The genes are TRBV27 and TRBJ1-1, with a possible D match to TRBD1 (5 bases). The CDR3 is 14 amino acids. CDR1 is MNHEY, CDR2 SMNVEV, per germline (reference sequence). V lost 6 bases, J lost 5 bases, and 16 bases lay in between. The CDR3 DNA is TGTGCCAGCAGCCCGGCAGGGTCAGGGACTGAAGCTTTCTTT. Translation gives CASSPAGSGTEAFF.

The chain employs TRBV24-1 and TRBJ2-4; either TRBD1 or TRBD2 may supply D (7 bases each). CDR3 length: 17 amino acids. Trimming took off 4 bases at V and 3 bases at J, with 18 bases between the two ends. Per the germline V gene, CDR1 is KGHDR and CDR2 is SFDVKD. This chain's CDR3 is CATSESQGGLDKNIQYF. The CDR3 nucleotides read TGTGCCACCAGTGAGTCCCAGGGGGGGTTAGACAAAAACATTCAGTACTTC.

This chain links TRBV6-6 with TRBJ2-2; D is undetermined. The germline V and J ends were trimmed by 2 bases and 2 bases, with 9 bases remaining between them. The CDR3 length is 15 residues. Per the germline V gene, CDR1 is MNHNY and CDR2 is SVGAGI (reference sequence). The CDR3 region is CASSYRPGNTGELFF. The DNA for the CDR3 is TGTGCCAGCAGTTACAGGCCGGGTAACACCGGGGAGCTGTTTTTT.

The chain has TRBV7-2 and TRBJ1-6, with TRBD1 as a possible D gene (5 bases). The germline CDR1 and CDR2 sequences are SGHTA and FQGNSA. The CDR3 has 13 residues. Trimming shortened V by 4 bases and J by 8 bases, and 9 bases separated the two germline ends. The chain's CDR3 is CASSWVGDSPLHF. CDR3 sequence (DNA): TGTGCCAGCAGCTGGGTGGGGGATTCACCCCTCCACTTT.

This clonotype was counted ten times or more. J is TRBJ1-4 and V is TRBV15; D not resolved. V shed 5 bases and J shed 8 bases, with 12 bases lying between them. CDR1 and CDR2 from the germline V gene are LNHNV and YYDKDF (reference sequence). This CDR3 contains 13 residues. For the CDR3, the DNA is TGTGCCACCAGCGGGGAATGGCGGGAAAAACTGTTTTTT. This sequence encodes CATSGEWREKLFF. The full variable domain, its missing parts supplied by reference TRBV15 and TRBJ1-4, is DAMVIQNPRYQVTQFGKPVTLSCSQTLNHNVMYWYQQKSSQAPKLLFHYYDKDFNNEADTPDNFQSRRPNTSFCFLDIRSPGLGDTAMYLCATSGEWREKLFFGSGTQLSVL.

The chain employs TRBV2 and TRBJ2-5, with D possibly being TRBD1 or TRBD2 (5 bases each). The V and J ends lost 4 bases and 5 bases respectively, with 8 bases between them. There are 12 residues in the CDR3. CDR1 SNHLY and CDR2 FYNNEI come from the germline V gene. The CDR3 is CASSGWGETQYF. The CDR3 DNA reads TGTGCCAGCAGTGGATGGGGGGAGACCCAGTACTTC.

This clonotype was found many times. The chain carries TRBV6-5 and TRBJ2-3; D is unclear. CDR1 MNHEY and CDR2 SVGAGI come from the germline V gene. This CDR3 is 14 amino acids long. V lost 2 bases to trimming and J lost 0 bases, with 6 bases between them. The chain's CDR3 is CASSYGRSTDTQYF. CDR3 nucleotides: TGTGCCAGCAGTTACGGAAGGAGCACAGATACGCAGTATTTT.

The chain recombines TRBV5-1 with TRBJ1-1; D remains unclear. Germline lookup yields CDR1 SGHRS and CDR2 YFSETQ. The CDR3 spans 18 residues. The V end was cut by 0 bases, the J end by 1 base, with 19 bases between. The CDR3 nucleotides are TGCGCCAGCAGCTTGGGGGAACAGACTGGCGTGGGGAACACTGAAGCTTTCTTT. This translates into CASSLGEQTGVGNTEAFF.

At least ten counts were recorded for this clonotype. The chain couples TRBV3-1 to TRBJ2-1; 9 nucleotides align to TRBD1. The CDR3 extends over 16 amino acids. With 1 base clipped from V and 7 bases from J, the junction kept 8 bases outside the gene matches. Germline-derived CDR1 and CDR2 are LGHDT and YNNKEL (reference sequence). CDR3 in amino acids: CASSQAWDRERNEQFF. The CDR3 nucleotides are TGTGCCAGCAGCCAAGCGTGGGACAGGGAGAGGAATGAGCAGTTCTTC.

Only a few counts were recorded for this clonotype. The chain links TRBV7-2 to TRBJ2-3; D ambiguous. Germline CDR1 reads SGHTA; CDR2 reads FQGNSA. The germline V and J ends were trimmed by 0 bases and 11 bases, with 15 bases remaining between them. This CDR3 is built from 14 residues. For the CDR3, the DNA is TGTGCCAGCAGCTTAGCCCTCTCGAGTGGTAGGCAGTATTTT. It yields the protein CASSLALSSGRQYF.